The T cell receptor beta chain described here comes from a study of beta chain features in type 1 diabetes. Findings and limits, study-wide: All four CD4+ subsets of Type 1 diabetes patients contained TCRB CDR3s that were moderately but significantly shorter. Healthy donors had naive, central memory and Treg TCRB repertoires that appeared less similar than those seen among patients.

The authors reverse transcribed all of the isolated RNA, so sequencing captured expressed TCRB transcripts. Sequenced by immunoSEQ multiplex PCR; TCRdb stores in-frame clones only, minus some. Found here are over 650,000 clones, roughly 13% of them singletons; the top ten hold 0.035% to 0.045%. With regard to this clone: What it recognizes is unknown.

CDR3 length equals 11 residues. The V end lost 1 base, the J end lost 11 bases, and 7 bases lay between the germline ends. CDR1 and CDR2 from the germline V gene are SGHTA and FQGNSA. The TCR comes from a man younger than 35 with type 1 diabetes. Sequenced sample: naive CD4+ T cells from blood. This chain uses TRBV7-2 with TRBJ2-3; TRBD2 might be the D (5 bases). The CDR3 coding sequence is TGTGCCAGCAGCTTAGGAGGGTGGCAGTATTTT. Protein: CASSLGGWQYF.